These 2 T cell receptor beta chains came from one sample sequenced in a study of T cell responses to AZD1222 COVID-19 vaccine. Clones were read by immunoSEQ multiplex PCR, and TCRdb kept only the in-frame ones, dropping some. The profile covers around 130,000 clones, with around 87% appearing a single time and around 3.3% taken by the ten largest. Material: peripheral blood, obtained on day 0 of AZD1222 vaccination. The receptors come from an adult in good health.

CDR3 nucleotide sequence: TGTGCCAGCAGCCCCCTCAGCGCCTACGAGCAGTACTTC. Protein sequence: CASSPLSAYEQYF. The chain combines TRBV6-2 or TRBV6-3 with TRBJ2-7; D ambiguous. Germline V gene sequence: CDR1 MNHEY, CDR2 SVGEGT. V lost 6 bases, J lost 2 bases, and 11 bases lay in between. This CDR3 has 13 amino acids.

This sequence joins TRBV9 and TRBJ2-7; D ambiguous. Germline V gene sequence: CDR1 SGDLS, CDR2 YYNGEE. The CDR3 runs 14 residues. Deletions cut 3 bases from V and 7 bases from J, with 17 bases between. This CDR3 reads CASSDSPLLGEQYF. The CDR3 DNA follows: TGTGCCAGCAGCGACTCGCCGCTCCTGGGGGAGCAGTACTTC.